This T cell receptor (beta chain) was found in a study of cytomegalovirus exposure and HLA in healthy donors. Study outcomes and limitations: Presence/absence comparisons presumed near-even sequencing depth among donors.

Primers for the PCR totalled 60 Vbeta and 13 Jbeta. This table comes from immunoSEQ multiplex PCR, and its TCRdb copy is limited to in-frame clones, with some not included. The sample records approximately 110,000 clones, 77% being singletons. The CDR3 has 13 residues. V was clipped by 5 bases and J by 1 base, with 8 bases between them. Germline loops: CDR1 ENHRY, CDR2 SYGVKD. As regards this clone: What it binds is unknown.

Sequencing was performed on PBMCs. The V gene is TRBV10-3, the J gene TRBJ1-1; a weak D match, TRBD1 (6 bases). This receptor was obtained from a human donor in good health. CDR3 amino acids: CAISPGANTEAFF. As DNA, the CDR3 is TGTGCCATCAGTCCAGGGGCGAACACTGAAGCTTTCTTT.